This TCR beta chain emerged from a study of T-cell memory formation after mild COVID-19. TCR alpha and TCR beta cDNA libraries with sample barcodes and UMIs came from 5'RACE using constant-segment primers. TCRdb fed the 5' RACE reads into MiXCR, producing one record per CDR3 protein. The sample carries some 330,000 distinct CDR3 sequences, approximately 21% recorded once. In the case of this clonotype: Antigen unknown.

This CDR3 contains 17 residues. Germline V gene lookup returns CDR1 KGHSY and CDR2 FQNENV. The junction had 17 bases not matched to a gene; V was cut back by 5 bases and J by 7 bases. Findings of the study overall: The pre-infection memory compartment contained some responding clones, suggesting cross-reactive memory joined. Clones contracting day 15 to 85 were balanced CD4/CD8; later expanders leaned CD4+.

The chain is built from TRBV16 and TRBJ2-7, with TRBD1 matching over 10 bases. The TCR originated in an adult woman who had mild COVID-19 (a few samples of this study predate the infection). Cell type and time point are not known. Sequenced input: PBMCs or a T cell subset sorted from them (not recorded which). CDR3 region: CASSSPPGTGASGEQYF. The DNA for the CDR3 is TGTGCCAGCAGCTCCCCTCCCGGGACAGGGGCCAGCGGGGAGCAGTACTTC.